This T cell receptor beta chain stems from a study of cytomegalovirus exposure and HLA in healthy donors. Study outcomes and limitations: The authors considered a cluster of highly shared sequence variants likely to be a sequencing artifact. Three CMV-associated chains proved CMV antigen-specific in vitro.

Comments on this clone: No antigen is known for it.

This CDR3 comprises 14 residues. V was pared by 5 bases and J by 5 bases, with 5 bases of the junction left unmatched. The germline V gene encodes CDR1 SGHVS and CDR2 FQNEAQ. The PCR employed 60 Vbeta primers together with 13 Jbeta primers. Sequencing used immunoSEQ multiplex PCR; TCRdb keeps in-frame clones, though not all of them. The sample lists 150,000 to 250,000 clones, roughly four fifths occurring once. The source of this sequence is a woman between 50 and 59 years old in good health and CMV-seropositive. The sequenced material came from PBMCs. The rearrangement uses TRBV7-8 and TRBJ1-4; 7 positions agree with TRBD1. DNA of the CDR3: TGTGCCAGCAGCCCAGGGACAGCCAATGAAAAACTGTTTTTT. Protein product: CASSPGTANEKLFF.